The 24 T cell receptor beta chains in this list originate from one sample, sequenced in a study of CD4 T cells in relation to SARS-CoV-2 and coronaviruses. Their cognate antigens are unknown. CD4+ T cells from unexposed donors were obtained before the COVID-19 pandemic (2011-2018). Isolation of CD4+ T cells took place after about 10 days in culture. The data were produced by immunoSEQ multiplex PCR, yet TCRdb's version contains in-frame clones alone and is incomplete. The data hold 9,500 to 11,000 clones, with approximately 78% observed a single time. The sequenced sample consisted of CD4+ T cells from PBMCs, cultured in vitro. These receptors originate from a human donor in good health.

The rearrangement joins TRBV19 to TRBJ1-3, with 8 nucleotides matching TRBD1. Trimming took 8 bases from V and 7 from J; bases not matched to a gene: 7. Germline V gene sequence: CDR1 LNHDA, CDR2 SQIVND (reference sequence). CDR3 length: 13 residues. The DNA of the CDR3 is TGTGCCAGTGGACAGGGATCCAGGAACACCATATATTTT. This encodes CASGQGSRNTIYF.

This clone was seen more than once but under ten times. This chain links TRBV4-2 with TRBJ2-1; 11 bases agree with TRBD2. CDR1 is LGHNA and CDR2 is YNFKEQ in the germline V gene. This CDR3 contains 16 residues. The J segment lost 7 bases and the V segment lost 5 bases, leaving 10 bases of the junction unmatched. CDR3 sequence: CASSDATSGRRNEQFF. Written as DNA, the CDR3 is TGTGCCAGCAGCGATGCAACTAGCGGGAGAAGGAATGAGCAGTTCTTC.

The chain joins TRBV7-2 to TRBJ2-7, with a possible D match to TRBD2 (6 bases). V was pared by 3 bases and J by 3 bases, with 15 bases between. This CDR3 region has 15 residues. CDR1 is SGHTA, CDR2 FQGNSA, per germline. DNA of the CDR3: TGTGCCAGCAGCTTTCTTGCGGGACGATACTACGAGCAGTACTTC. This sequence encodes CASSFLAGRYYEQYF. The full variable domain, in which reference TRBV7-2 and TRBJ2-7 provide the parts outside the CDR3, is GAGVSQSPSNKVTEKGKDVELRCDPISGHTALYWYRQSLGQGLEFLIYFQGNSAPDKSGLPSDRFSAERTGGSVSTLTIQRTQQEDSAVYLCASSFLAGRYYEQYFGPGTRLTVT.

In this sample, this clone turned up a few times. The chain links TRBV4-3 to TRBJ2-7, with a weak D call TRBD1 (5 bases). V lost 0 bases and J lost 0, with 15 bases in between. Per germline, CDR1 LGHNA and CDR2 YSLEER. CDR3 length equals 17 residues. CDR3 sequence (DNA): TGCGCCAGCAGCCAAGATATTTTGAGAGACAGCTCCTACGAGCAGTACTTC. Amino acid sequence: CASSQDILRDSSYEQYF.

The rearrangement links TRBV6-4 to TRBJ1-5, with D possibly being TRBD1 (6 bases). The CDR3 is made up of 15 amino acids. Trimming cost V 2 bases and J 11 bases, with 19 bases left between them. CDR1 is MRHNA and CDR2 is SNTAGT in the germline V gene. CDR3 residues: CASSDPRGPRRAQHF. The CDR3, as DNA: TGTGCCAGCAGTGACCCCCGGGGGCCCCGTCGGGCCCAGCATTTT.

The rearrangement links TRBV19 to TRBJ2-1, with D possibly TRBD1 on 6 matching bases. The germline V and J ends were trimmed by 4 bases and 9 bases, with 22 bases remaining between them. This CDR3 is 16 amino acids long. CDR1 is LNHDA and CDR2 is SQIVND in the germline V gene (reference sequence). In DNA form, the CDR3 reads TGTGCCAGTAGTAAGGGATGGGGCCGGAGAGGGGGTGAGCAGTTCTTC. This translates into CASSKGWGRRGGEQFF.

The genes are TRBV4-1 and TRBJ2-6, with 7 bases aligning to TRBD1. CDR1 MGHRA and CDR2 YSYEKL come from the germline V gene. The CDR3 has 19 residues. The J segment lost 1 base and the V segment lost 1 base, leaving 10 bases of the junction unmatched. CDR3 sequence: CASSQAWDSPRSGANVLTF. The CDR3 DNA sequence: TGCGCCAGCAGCCAAGCCTGGGACAGTCCGCGTTCTGGGGCCAACGTCCTGACTTTC.

This clone was counted only a few times. The CDR3, as DNA: TGTGCCAGCAGTCCCAACCGAATCACTGAAGCTTTCTTT. Translation: CASSPNRITEAFF. The chain recombines TRBV12-3 or TRBV12-4 with TRBJ1-1; no clear D. The V gene lost 5 bases and the J gene lost 4 bases, with 11 bases spanning the gap. CDR3 length: 13 amino acids.

J is TRBJ1-2 and V is TRBV7-2, with D perhaps matching TRBD1 (6 bases). Germline CDR1 is SGHTA and CDR2 is FQGNSA. Deletions cut 1 base from V and 8 bases from J, with 23 bases between. CDR3 length: 17 amino acids. The CDR3 nucleotides read TGTGCCAGCAGCTTAGGACAAGGGCGGGAAGGGGGGGGAGGCTACACCTTC. Protein product: CASSLGQGREGGGGYTF.

As to this clone: The sample contains more than one DNA sequence encoding this CDR3. The V and J genes are TRBV5-1 and TRBJ1-4; tentatively, D is TRBD1 (6 bases). Germline V gene lookup returns CDR1 SGHRS and CDR2 YFSETQ. Trimming took 1 base from V and 8 from J, leaving 12 bases between them. There are 14 residues in the CDR3. The CDR3 sequence: CASSLRGLGEKLFF. The CDR3 coding sequence is TGCGCCAGCAGCTTGCGGGGGCTGGGAGAAAAACTGTTTTTT.

The chain carries TRBV3-1 (or the pseudogene TRBV3-2) and TRBJ2-7; TRBD2 agrees at 7 bases. Germline loops: CDR1 LGHDT, CDR2 YNNKEL (reference sequence). CDR3 length equals 18 residues. After removal of 4 bases from V and 6 bases from J, the junction contained 21 bases not matched to a gene. The CDR3 coding sequence is TGTGCCAGCAGCCCATGGTTGGAGCCGGGCGGGAGAAACTCCGAGCAGTACTTC. As protein: CASSPWLEPGGRNSEQYF.

This clone has just one count. The chain's CDR3 is CASSLGSTGSRGYTF. CDR3 coding DNA: TGCGCCAGCAGCTTAGGTTCTACAGGTTCGCGAGGCTACACCTTC. The chain uses TRBV5-1 and TRBJ1-2, with D possibly being TRBD1 (5 bases). From germline, CDR1 is SGHRS and CDR2 YFSETQ. The CDR3 runs 15 residues. V dropped 2 bases and J dropped 8 bases, with 19 bases sitting between them. Using reference TRBV5-1 and TRBJ1-2 for the parts outside the CDR3, the full variable domain is KAGVTQTPRYLIKTRGQQVTLSCSPISGHRSVSWYQQTPGQGLQFLFEYFSETQRNKGNFPGRFSGRQFSNSRSEMNVSTLELGDSALYLCASSLGSTGSRGYTFGSGTRLTVV.

In its sample, this clone was seen a few times. V gene TRBV7-3 combines with J gene TRBJ2-2, with D perhaps TRBD2 (6 bases). The V and J ends lost 5 bases and 11 bases respectively, with 15 bases between them. The CDR3 sequence is 13 residues long. Germline CDR1 SGHTA, CDR2 FQGTGA. CDR3 protein: CASSPGLSPELFF. DNA of the CDR3: TGTGCCAGCAGCCCGGGACTCTCCCCTGAGCTGTTTTTT.

This clone was counted a single time. The chain links TRBV4-1 to TRBJ2-4, with D possibly being TRBD1 or TRBD2 (5 bases each). The V end lost 0 bases, the J end lost 3 bases, and 12 bases lay between the germline ends. This CDR3 has 16 amino acids. Looked up from germline, CDR1 is MGHRA and CDR2 is YSYEKL. CDR3 nucleotide sequence: TGCGCCAGCAGCCAAGATAAGGGGACCGTCAAAAACATTCAGTACTTC. This sequence encodes CASSQDKGTVKNIQYF.

This sequence joins TRBV5-5 and TRBJ2-5, with TRBD2 matching 7 bases. The ends lost 3 bases at V and 5 bases at J; junction bases unmatched: 7. Germline-derived CDR1 and CDR2 are SGHKS and YYEKEE (reference sequence). The CDR3 runs 14 residues. CDR3 nucleotide sequence: TGTGCCAGCAGCTCCGCGGGAGCTCTTGAGACCCAGTACTTC. Protein product: CASSSAGALETQYF.

The chain is built from TRBV9 and TRBJ2-7, with D maybe TRBD1 (5 bases). V shed 4 bases and J shed 4 bases, with 15 bases lying between them. Germline V lookup: CDR1 SGDLS, CDR2 YYNGEE. The CDR3 extends over 14 amino acids. Written as DNA, the CDR3 is TGTGCCAGCAGCTTAGAATCTGGGGCTTACGAGCAGTACTTC. This translates into CASSLESGAYEQYF. Full variable domain (rest looked up from reference TRBV9 and TRBJ2-7): DSGVTQTPKHLITATGQRVTLRCSPRSGDLSVYWYQQSLDQGLQFLIQYYNGEERAKGNILERFSAQQFPDLHSELNLSSLELGDSALYFCASSLESGAYEQYFGPGTRLTVT.

The chain has TRBV19 and TRBJ2-7; D remains ambiguous. This CDR3 has 12 residues. In germline, CDR1 is LNHDA, CDR2 SQIVND (reference sequence). The V gene lost 3 bases and the J gene lost 2 bases, with 5 bases spanning the gap. CDR3 sequence reads: CASSMGPYEQYF. The CDR3 DNA is TGTGCCAGTAGTATGGGCCCCTACGAGCAGTACTTC.

This chain joins TRBV2 and TRBJ2-2, with TRBD2 matching over 10 bases. The trim removed 3 bases at V and 1 base at J, leaving 2 bases unmatched. Germline CDR1 SNHLY, CDR2 FYNNEI. The CDR3 contains 16 residues. CDR3 in amino acids: CASSEWTSGNTGELFF. The CDR3 DNA is TGTGCCAGCAGTGAGTGGACTAGCGGGAACACCGGGGAGCTGTTTTTT.

This chain joins TRBV7-8 and TRBJ2-7; 7 positions agree with TRBD1. J lost 3 bases, V lost 5 bases, and 7 bases had no gene match. In germline, CDR1 is SGHVS, CDR2 FQNEAQ. The length of the CDR3 is 14 residues. CDR3 bases: TGTGCCAGCAGCCAGGACAGGCAAAGCTACGAGCAGTACTTC. It is translated as CASSQDRQSYEQYF.

The V gene is TRBV21-1, the J gene TRBJ1-2; the table's D call, TRBD1, was not checked against the DNA. TRBV21-1 is listed as a pseudogene. This CDR3 comprises 15 residues. CDR3 in amino acids: CASSKVVQFIYGYTF. The CDR3, as DNA: TGTGCCAGCAGCAAAGTGGTACAGTTCATCTATGGCTACACCTTC.

The J gene is TRBJ2-7, the V gene TRBV7-8; D is possibly TRBD2 (5 bases). This CDR3 comprises 15 residues. Germline CDR1 SGHVS, CDR2 FQNEAQ. The V end lost 5 bases, the J end lost 4 bases, and 18 bases lay between the germline ends. The DNA of the CDR3 is TGTGCCAGCAGCCCGCAGAGGGCCATTCTGTACGAGCAGTACTTC. It codes for CASSPQRAILYEQYF.

V is TRBV3-1 (or the pseudogene TRBV3-2) and J is TRBJ2-7; D remains ambiguous. Trimming left V 1 base short and J 1 base short, with 8 bases between. This CDR3 has 14 residues. CDR1 and CDR2 (germline): LGHDT, YNNKEL (reference sequence). The CDR3 nucleotides are TGTGCCAGCAGCCAAGCTCCCGATTCCTACGAGCAGTACTTC. Amino acids: CASSQAPDSYEQYF.

The chain combines TRBV29-1 with TRBJ2-1; D uncertain. CDR3 length: 11 amino acids. V was clipped by 6 bases and J by 2 bases, with 5 bases between them. Germline-derived CDR1 and CDR2 are SQVTM and ANQGSEA. The CDR3 is CSVHPYNEQFF. The CDR3 DNA follows: TGCAGCGTCCATCCCTACAATGAGCAGTTCTTC.

CDR3 loop: CASSSGTVNQPQHF. CDR3 in DNA: TGTGCCAGCAGTTCCGGGACAGTCAATCAGCCCCAGCATTTT. The J gene is TRBJ1-5, the V gene TRBV2; 7 bases fit TRBD1. After removal of 5 bases from V and 3 bases from J, the junction contained 4 bases not matched to a gene. The CDR3 has 14 residues. Germline V gene lookup returns CDR1 SNHLY and CDR2 FYNNEI. Variable domain in full (rest from reference TRBV2 and TRBJ1-5): EPEVTQTPSHQVTQMGQEVILRCVPISNHLYFYWYRQILGQKVEFLVSFYNNEISEKSEIFDDQFSVERPDGSNFTLKIRSTKLEDSAMYFCASSSGTVNQPQHFGDGTRLSIL.